This T cell receptor (beta chain) was found in a study of T cells after yellow fever vaccination. Using its own MiXCR run on the 5' RACE reads, TCRdb lists one record per CDR3 protein. The sample shows about 580,000 distinct CDR3 sequences, around 16% of them seen only once. Deletions cut 3 bases from V and 4 bases from J, with 13 bases between. CDR1 and CDR2 from the germline V gene are SGHRS and YFSETQ. This CDR3 has 14 residues. This receptor was taken from a man aged 18 to 35 who received the YFV17D yellow fever vaccine. Source: PBMCs, taken less than 6 days after the first yellow fever vaccination. V and J are TRBV5-1 and TRBJ1-2, with D tentatively TRBD1 (5 bases). As DNA, the CDR3 is TGCGCCAGCAGCTCGGTACCGGGACCCTATGGCTACACCTTC. Protein: CASSSVPGPYGYTF.